This is a list of T cell receptor beta chains from one sample in a study of T cell responses to AZD1222 COVID-19 vaccine. TCRdb keeps only in-frame clones here, not all; method: immunoSEQ multiplex PCR. Here the sample spans 70,000 to 95,000 clones, just over 85% being singletons. The sample here was peripheral blood, taken 28 days after the second AZD1222 dose. These receptors came from an adult who received the AZD1222 COVID-19 vaccine. The CDR3 runs from the conserved cysteine through the conserved F or W. D genes are given only for firm matches. Clone size appears in some rows only: once, few, many, or a class for an expanded clone.

V	J	size	D	DNA	CDR3
TRBV2	TRBJ1-2	once	-	TGTGCCAGCAGTGAACGACAGATTGGTGGCTACACCTTC	CASSERQIGGYTF
TRBV6-5	TRBJ1-5	-	-	TGTGCCAGCAAGGGATCGGGAGAGCGGAATCAGCCCCAGCATTTT	CASKGSGERNQPQHF
TRBV19	TRBJ1-4	-	-	TGTGCCAGTAGTACCGAGACGGCCCCAGGACTGTTTTTT	CASSTETAPGLFF
TRBV27	TRBJ2-1	-	-	TGTGCCAGCAGTTTACGCGGCGGCCAGCTACCCTACAATGAGCAGTTCTTC	CASSLRGGQLPYNEQFF
TRBV19	TRBJ1-2	-	-	TGTGCCAGTAGTAGCCGGGTTCACTATGGCTACACCTTC	CASSSRVHYGYTF
TRBV3-1/TRBV3-2	TRBJ2-2	once	-	TGTGCCAGCAGCCAAAGTACGAACACCGGGGAGCTGTTTTTT	CASSQSTNTGELFF
TRBV7-2	TRBJ1-2	-	TRBD1	TGTGCCAGCAGCCAGGGGGGCTTTAGATATGGCTACACCTTC	CASSQGGFRYGYTF
TRBV19	TRBJ1-1	-	-	TGTGCCAGTAGTATAGGCCGGGTTGAAGCTTTCTTT	CASSIGRVEAFF
TRBV7-8	TRBJ2-3	-	-	TGTGCCAGCAGCGCCGAACGGGGCCTGGAGACGCAGTATTTT	CASSAERGLETQYF
TRBV30	TRBJ1-4	once	-	TGTGCCTGGAGTACCCCGGGGGGTGTTAATGAAAAACTGTTTTTT	CAWSTPGGVNEKLFF